These T cell receptor beta chains were read from a single sample in a study of identical twins. TCRdb fed the 5' RACE reads into MiXCR, producing one record per CDR3 protein. The sample includes a few hundred thousand distinct CDR3 sequences, approximately 10% of them seen just once. The sample was also linked to a second study, of yellow fever vaccine responses in identical twins.

Sequencing input: PBMCs. These TCRs come from a woman aged 18-35 years in good health. Each CDR3 is given without its conserved first and last residue.

v_call cdr3_aa
TRBV11-1 ASIIDIGLAGSTGELF
TRBV2 ASRERTAIYEQY
TRBV6-4 ASSDLAGANEQF
TRBV4-1 ASSQDTNEQF
TRBV4-2 ASSHISTSGNTIY
TRBV12-3/TRBV12-4 ASSLRNTGELF
TRBV20-1 SARGLAGGTFYEQY
TRBV7-9 ASSFGQGNRQPQH
TRBV11-2 ASSTGTRTDTQY
TRBV6-2/TRBV6-3 ASGTDGYQPQH
TRBV7-2 ASSYGVAYNEQF
TRBV30 AWKPLERLRSYEQY
TRBV28 AGSLFRTSGAGELF
TRBV5-1 ASSLGLDYEQY
TRBV10-3 AISDLMETQY
TRBV19 ASSRDPSTDTQY
TRBV11-2 ASRLAGAHEQY
TRBV5-6 ASSLLSGRHSSYNEQF
TRBV20-1 SASHDSPNTGELF
TRBV10-3 AISGRVVGTSGGEQY
TRBV28 ASTALPYEQY
TRBV20-1 STYLPGTSYEQY
TRBV11-2 ASRARLAGLLDTDTQY